These 11 T cell receptor beta chains were sequenced from one sample in a study of control samples from healthy donors and cancer patients. Method: immunoSEQ multiplex PCR; TCRdb's copy keeps in-frame clones and lacks some. This table holds roughly 120,000 clones, around nine tenths found once. Sequenced material: PBMCs. The receptors were sampled from a woman aged 55-69 years with lung cancer.

The gene calls are TRBV11-2 and TRBJ1-2; TRBD1 matches 10 bases. The CDR3 runs 15 residues. The V and J ends lost 5 bases and 5 bases, in that order; junction bases with no gene match: 8. CDR1 is SGHAT, CDR2 FQNNGV, per germline. The CDR3 bases are TGTGCCAGCAGCGAAAGACAGGGGGCCGGATATGGCTACACCTTC. Translated, it gives CASSERQGAGYGYTF.

This CDR3 is CASGVKRTEAFF. The CDR3 DNA follows: TGTGCCAGTGGGGTTAAGAGGACTGAAGCTTTCTTT. The rearrangement uses TRBV19 and TRBJ1-1, with D uncertain. The CDR3 covers 12 residues. The ends were cut back, 8 bases at V and 5 bases at J, with 12 bases in the middle. Germline V gene data show CDR1 as LNHDA and CDR2 as SQIVND (reference sequence).

The gene calls are TRBV7-3 and TRBJ2-1, with 9 bases lining up with TRBD2. The CDR3 runs to 16 residues. CDR1 and CDR2 from the germline V gene are SGHTA and FQGTGA. The ends lost 2 bases at V and 6 bases at J; junction bases unmatched: 8. This CDR3 reads CASSLPAGGSSNEQFF. The CDR3 DNA is TGTGCCAGCAGCTTACCAGCGGGGGGTAGCTCCAATGAGCAGTTCTTC. Looking up the rest from reference TRBV7-3 and TRBJ2-1 gives the full variable domain: GAGVSQTPSNKVTEKGKYVELRCDPISGHTALYWYRQSLGQGPEFLIYFQGTGAADDSGLPNDRFFAVRPEGSVSTLKIQRTERGDSAVYLCASSLPAGGSSNEQFFGPGTRLTVL.

The chain employs TRBV6-5 and TRBJ1-3; D gene ambiguous. The CDR3 spans 14 residues. Trimming took 0 bases from V and 2 from J, leaving 5 bases between them. Germline V lookup: CDR1 MNHEY, CDR2 SVGAGI. The CDR3: CASSYSRAGNTIYF. The DNA for the CDR3 is TGTGCCAGCAGTTACTCGCGGGCTGGAAACACCATATATTTT.

CDR3 in amino acids: CASSSGLAGGNEQFF. The CDR3 DNA sequence: TGCGCCAGCAGCTCGGGACTAGCGGGGGGAAATGAGCAGTTCTTC. The genes are TRBV5-1 and TRBJ2-1; 15 nucleotides agree with TRBD2. V trimming: 3 bases; J trimming: 7 bases; junction bases outside the gene matches: 2. The CDR3 consists of 15 residues. Germline assignment: CDR1 SGHRS and CDR2 YFSETQ.

V is TRBV30 and J is TRBJ2-1, with TRBD2 matching over 10 bases. This CDR3 is built from 21 residues. Germline CDR1 reads GTSNPN; CDR2 reads SVGIG (reference sequence). Trimming removed 0 bases from V and 1 base from J; junction bases left unmatched: 18. CDR3 sequence reads: CAWSVLGLTGLAAQSYNEQFF. DNA of the CDR3: TGTGCCTGGAGTGTACTAGGACTTACCGGACTAGCGGCCCAATCCTACAATGAGCAGTTCTTC.

The chain recombines TRBV12-3 or TRBV12-4 with TRBJ1-1, with no clear D. The CDR3 consists of 11 residues. With 3 bases removed from V and 3 bases from J, the gap between germline ends came to 2 bases. CDR3 region: CASSFYTEAFF. The DNA of the CDR3 is TGTGCCAGCAGTTTTTACACTGAAGCTTTCTTT.

In its sample, this clone was seen a few times. The gene calls are TRBV19 and TRBJ2-1, with 8 bases identical to TRBD1. This CDR3 region has 15 residues. Looked up from germline, CDR1 is LNHDA and CDR2 is SQIVND (reference sequence). The V segment lost 5 bases and the J segment 3 bases; nucleotides outside the gene matches: 6. CDR3 nucleotide sequence: TGTGCCAGTAGTTTAAGGACAGGGATCTACAATGAGCAGTTCTTC. Amino acid sequence: CASSLRTGIYNEQFF.

The chain recombines TRBV19 with TRBJ2-7; TRBD2 matches 13 bases. Trimming took 3 bases from V and 4 from J; bases not matched to a gene: 3. The CDR3 has 15 amino acids. Germline CDR1 is LNHDA and CDR2 is SQIVND (reference sequence). The CDR3 is CASSMGLAGRYEQYF. Here the CDR3 DNA reads TGTGCCAGTAGTATGGGACTAGCGGGAAGGTACGAGCAGTACTTC.

The gene calls are TRBV7-2 and TRBJ1-3, with D perhaps matching TRBD1 (5 bases). V was pared by 5 bases and J by 4 bases, with 18 bases between. CDR3 length: 16 amino acids. The V gene's germline CDR1 is SGHTA and CDR2 FQGNSA. DNA for the CDR3: TGTGCCAGCAGCCCCCCGGGGGAGGGGTACGGAAACACCATATATTTT. It translates to CASSPPGEGYGNTIYF.

The chain couples TRBV4-3 to TRBJ2-5; D is ambiguous. Germline CDR1 and CDR2: LGHNA and YSLEER. V was shortened by 0 bases and J by 3 bases, with 11 bases between the two germline ends. The length of the CDR3 is 15 residues. The CDR3 sequence: CASSQDVKGKETQYF. CDR3 sequence (DNA): TGCGCCAGCAGCCAAGATGTTAAGGGAAAAGAGACCCAGTACTTC.